The 9 T cell receptor beta chains given below trace back to one sample, sequenced in a study of blood T cell repertoires in COVID-19. Data came from immunoSEQ multiplex PCR; TCRdb stores just in-frame clones and leaves some out. The sample has around 200,000 clones, roughly 87% seen once; the top ten hold 1.9%. Sequenced sample: peripheral blood. The receptors shown here come from a man aged 35 to 55 with active or convalescent COVID-19.

This sequence joins TRBV30 and TRBJ1-5; D ambiguous. The germline V gene has CDR1 GTSNPN and CDR2 SVGIG (reference sequence). The CDR3 consists of 14 residues. The germline V and J ends were trimmed by 4 bases and 7 bases, with 17 bases remaining between them. CDR3 bases: TGTGCCTGGACCTCATCCCCGGCGGGACAGCCCCAGCATTTT. Amino acids: CAWTSSPAGQPQHF. Using reference TRBV30 and TRBJ1-5 for the parts outside the CDR3, the full variable domain is SQTIHQWPATLVQPVGSPLSLECTVEGTSNPNLYWYRQAAGRGLQLLFYSVGIGQISSEVPQNLSASRPQDRQFILSSKKLLLSDSGFYLCAWTSSPAGQPQHFGDGTRLSIL.

The CDR3 coding sequence is TGTGCCAGCACTCTGAGGACTAGCGGGGGGCGAAACGAGCAGTACTTC. It yields the protein CASTLRTSGGRNEQYF. The V call is TRBV2, the J call TRBJ2-7, with 14 bases lining up with TRBD2. The CDR3 runs 16 residues. Germline lookup yields CDR1 SNHLY and CDR2 FYNNEI. The V segment lost 7 bases and the J segment 5 bases; nucleotides outside the gene matches: 10.

The gene calls are TRBV19 and TRBJ1-2; D may be TRBD1 (6 bases). The CDR3 extends over 14 amino acids. The germline CDR1 and CDR2 sequences are LNHDA and SQIVND (reference sequence). The V gene lost 5 bases and the J gene lost 0 bases, with 10 bases spanning the gap. The CDR3: CASSVPGANYGYTF. In nucleotides, the CDR3 is TGTGCCAGTAGTGTACCAGGGGCTAACTATGGCTACACCTTC.

The chain combines TRBV6-6 with TRBJ1-3; the D gene is possibly TRBD1 (6 bases). The V and J ends lost 9 bases and 7 bases respectively, with 19 bases between them. Germline V lookup: CDR1 MNHNY, CDR2 SVGAGI (reference sequence). The CDR3 extends over 14 amino acids. The CDR3 loop reads CASIEQGQWNTIYF. The DNA for the CDR3 is TGTGCCAGTATCGAACAGGGTCAGTGGAACACCATATATTTT.

The V gene is TRBV30, the J gene TRBJ1-2; D is unclear. The CDR3 contains 12 residues. Germline loops: CDR1 GTSNPN, CDR2 SVGIG (reference sequence). Trimming pared 3 bases from V and 5 bases from J, leaving 10 bases between. This chain's CDR3 is CAWRLSPYGYTF. CDR3 nucleotides: TGTGCCTGGAGATTGTCCCCGTATGGCTACACCTTC.

The chain links TRBV12-3 or TRBV12-4 to TRBJ1-1; D is ambiguous. V lost 8 bases to trimming and J lost 4 bases, with 11 bases between them. This CDR3 is 12 amino acids long. The CDR3 DNA reads TGTGCCAGCTCCCGGGAGATCACTGAAGCTTTCTTT. Translating gives CASSREITEAFF.

There are a few counts of this clone. The V call is TRBV21-1, the J call TRBJ1-5. TRBV21-1 is noted as a pseudogene. The CDR3 runs to 16 residues. Here the CDR3 DNA reads TGTGCCAGCAGCAAAGGAAGTCGGGGGGCCCATCAGCCCCAGCATTTT. This sequence encodes CASSKGSRGAHQPQHF.

This chain connects TRBV5-1 to TRBJ1-2; D might be TRBD1 (5 bases). Trimming took off 5 bases at V and 3 bases at J, with 14 bases between the two ends. Per germline, CDR1 SGHRS and CDR2 YFSETQ. CDR3 length: 14 amino acids. CDR3 sequence (DNA): TGCGCCAGCAGTGTTTCTGGGGGGGACTATGGCTACACCTTC. It codes for CASSVSGGDYGYTF.

Only a few counts were recorded for this clone. The chain uses TRBV7-6 and TRBJ2-5; D uncertain. Trimming left V 2 bases short and J 2 bases short, with 6 bases between. This CDR3 comprises 13 residues. Germline-derived CDR1 and CDR2 are SGHVS and FNYEAQ. The CDR3 DNA follows: TGTGCCAGCAGCTTACAGTATCAAGAGACCCAGTACTTC. Its translation: CASSLQYQETQYF.